Listed below are T cell receptor beta chains from one sample, sequenced in a study of T cells in Graves' hyperthyroidism and ophthalmopathy. TCRdb reprocessed the multiplex PCR reads via MiXCR and lists one record per CDR3 protein. The sample holds 500,000 to 600,000 distinct CDR3 sequences; just over 45% are singletons and the top ten take around 7.7%. Material for sequencing was peripheral blood or thyroid tissue (not recorded which). These receptors all stem from a woman younger than 35 with Graves' hyperthyroidism. CDR3s include the opening cysteine and the closing phenylalanine or tryptophan. D genes are given only for firm matches. Clone size appears in some rows only: once, few, many, or a class for an expanded clone.

abundance: few
d_gene: .
j_gene: TRBJ1-1
v_gene: TRBV29-1
CDR3aa: CSVEDLAGFTEAFF
CDR3nt: TGCAGCGTTGAAGACCTCGCAGGTTTCACTGAAGCTTTCTTT

abundance: many
d_gene: .
j_gene: TRBJ1-5
v_gene: TRBV7-9
CDR3aa: CASARSLNQPQHF
CDR3nt: TGTGCCAGCGCCCGTAGCCTAAATCAGCCCCAGCATTTT

abundance: .
d_gene: .
j_gene: TRBJ1-4
v_gene: TRBV5-1
CDR3aa: CASSLGALNEKLLF
CDR3nt: TGCGCCAGCAGCTTGGGGGCCCTTAATGAAAAACTGCTTTTT

abundance: many
d_gene: TRBD2
j_gene: TRBJ2-7
v_gene: TRBV11-2
CDR3aa: CASRLRSGRSYEQYF
CDR3nt: TGTGCCAGCCGGCTCAGGTCCGGGAGGTCCTACGAGCAGTACTTC

abundance: .
d_gene: .
j_gene: TRBJ1-3
v_gene: TRBV7-9
CDR3aa: CASSLVGTSGNTIYF
CDR3nt: TGTGCCAGCAGCTTGGTAGGGACCTCTGGAAACACCATATATTTT

abundance: .
d_gene: .
j_gene: TRBJ1-4
v_gene: TRBV20-1
CDR3aa: CSARPGLGTSEKLFF
CDR3nt: TGCAGTGCTAGACCAGGACTAGGGACGAGTGAAAAACTGTTTTTT

abundance: .
d_gene: .
j_gene: TRBJ2-2
v_gene: TRBV5-4
CDR3aa: CASRAGTQNTGELFF
CDR3nt: TGTGCCAGCCGGGCTGGCACGCAGAACACCGGGGAGCTGTTTTTT

abundance: many
d_gene: TRBD1
j_gene: TRBJ2-5
v_gene: TRBV7-9
CDR3aa: CASSSRQGPKTQYF
CDR3nt: TGTGCCAGCAGCTCTAGACAGGGGCCGAAGACCCAGTACTTC

abundance: .
d_gene: TRBD1
j_gene: TRBJ2-7
v_gene: TRBV10-3
CDR3aa: CAIKTGGNEQYF
CDR3nt: TGTGCCATCAAAACAGGGGGCAACGAGCAGTACTTC

abundance: .
d_gene: .
j_gene: TRBJ1-2
v_gene: TRBV7-2
CDR3aa: CASSQDSRTQYGYTF
CDR3nt: TGTGCCAGCAGCCAGGACAGCCGGACGCAGTATGGCTACACCTTC

abundance: .
d_gene: TRBD2
j_gene: TRBJ2-5
v_gene: TRBV24-1
CDR3aa: CATSGRTSGQETQYF
CDR3nt: TGTGCCACCAGTGGCCGGACTAGCGGTCAGGAGACCCAGTACTTC